The clone carrying this T cell receptor beta chain was seen many times. The CDR3 is 15 residues long. The V segment lost 7 bases and the J segment 7 bases; nucleotides outside the gene matches: 16. This sample stems from a study of human T cells and chemical hapten exposure. The study used a library that attached unique molecular identifiers to individual cDNA molecules. TCRdb re-derived calls from the RACE reads in MiXCR, one entry per CDR3 protein. The sample includes about 50,000 distinct CDR3 sequences, about 4.5% of them seen just once. Time point here: healthy volunteer bleed at 2 weeks. Unfractionated whole blood was the source of the extracted total RNA.

Sequenced sample: whole blood. This rearrangement joins TRBV12-3 or TRBV12-4 to TRBJ2-7; TRBD1 aligns across 7 bases. The sequence was collected from a female donor in good health. Some clones in this sample may be carry-over from other donors' samples. CDR3 nucleotide sequence: TGTGCCAGCAACAGGGGATATGGGGCCGGCGGGGAGCAGTACTTC. Its translation: CASNRGYGAGGEQYF.